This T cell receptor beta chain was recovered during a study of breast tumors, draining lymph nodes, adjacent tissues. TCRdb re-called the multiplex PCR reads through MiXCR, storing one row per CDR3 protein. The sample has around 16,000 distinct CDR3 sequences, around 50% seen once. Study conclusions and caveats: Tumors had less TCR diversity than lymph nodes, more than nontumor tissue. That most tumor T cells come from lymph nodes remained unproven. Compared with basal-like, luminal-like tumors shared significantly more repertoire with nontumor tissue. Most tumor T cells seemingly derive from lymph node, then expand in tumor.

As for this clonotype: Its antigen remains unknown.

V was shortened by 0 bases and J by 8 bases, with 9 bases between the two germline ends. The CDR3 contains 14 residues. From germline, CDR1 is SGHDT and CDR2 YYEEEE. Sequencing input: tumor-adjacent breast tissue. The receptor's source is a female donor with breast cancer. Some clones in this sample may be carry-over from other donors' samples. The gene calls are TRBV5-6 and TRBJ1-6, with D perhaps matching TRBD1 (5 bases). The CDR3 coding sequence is TGTGCCAGCAGCTTGGGGCAGGGTGATTCACCCCTCCACTTT. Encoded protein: CASSLGQGDSPLHF.